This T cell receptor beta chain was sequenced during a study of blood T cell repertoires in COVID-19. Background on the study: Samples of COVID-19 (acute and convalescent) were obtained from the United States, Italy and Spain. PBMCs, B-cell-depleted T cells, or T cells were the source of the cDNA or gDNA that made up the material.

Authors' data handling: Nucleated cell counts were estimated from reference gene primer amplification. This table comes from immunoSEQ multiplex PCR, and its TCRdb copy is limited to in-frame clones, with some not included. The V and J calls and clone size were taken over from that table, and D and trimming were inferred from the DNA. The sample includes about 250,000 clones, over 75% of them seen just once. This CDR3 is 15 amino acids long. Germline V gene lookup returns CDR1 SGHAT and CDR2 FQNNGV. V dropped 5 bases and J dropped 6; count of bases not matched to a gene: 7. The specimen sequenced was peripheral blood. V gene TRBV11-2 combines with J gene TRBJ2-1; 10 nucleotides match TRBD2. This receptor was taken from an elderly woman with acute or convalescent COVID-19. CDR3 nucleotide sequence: TGTGCCAGCAGCGAGCGGGAGGGCCAACTCAATGAGCAGTTCTTC. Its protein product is CASSEREGQLNEQFF.